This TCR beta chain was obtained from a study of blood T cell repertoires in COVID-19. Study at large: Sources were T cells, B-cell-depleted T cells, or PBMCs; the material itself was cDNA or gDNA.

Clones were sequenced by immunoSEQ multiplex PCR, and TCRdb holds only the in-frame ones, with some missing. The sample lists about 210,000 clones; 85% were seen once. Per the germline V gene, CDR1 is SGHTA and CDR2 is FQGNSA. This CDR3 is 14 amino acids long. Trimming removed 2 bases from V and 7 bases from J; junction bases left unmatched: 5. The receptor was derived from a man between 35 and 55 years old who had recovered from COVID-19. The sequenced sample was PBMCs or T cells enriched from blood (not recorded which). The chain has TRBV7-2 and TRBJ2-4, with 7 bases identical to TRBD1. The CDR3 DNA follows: TGTGCCAGCAGCTTAAGACAGGGTGATAACATTCAGTACTTC. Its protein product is CASSLRQGDNIQYF. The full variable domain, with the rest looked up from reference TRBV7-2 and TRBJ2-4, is GAGVSQSPSNKVTEKGKDVELRCDPISGHTALYWYRQSLGQGLEFLIYFQGNSAPDKSGLPSDRFSAERTGGSVSTLTIQRTQQEDSAVYLCASSLRQGDNIQYFGAGTRLSVL.